Below, 10 T cell receptor beta chains from the same sample are listed, as sequenced in a study of tumor and adjacent non-tumor tissue in lung cancer. Three rounds of nested PCR, following a modified ARM-PCR protocol, produced the TCRbeta library. TCRdb used MiXCR to reprocess the multiplex PCR reads, holding one entry per CDR3 protein. The sample carries about 86,000 distinct CDR3 sequences, around 76% recorded once. The template was RNA from unsorted bulk tissue. The normal lung tissue was taken more than 3 cm from the tumor edge. The specimen was distant non-tumor lung tissue. The receptor set was obtained from a woman aged 45 to 65 with non-small cell lung cancer.

The gene calls are TRBV28 and TRBJ2-2; TRBD2 matches 7 bases. This CDR3 comprises 16 residues. CDR1 is MDHEN and CDR2 is SYDVKM in the germline V gene. V was clipped by 11 bases and J by 4 bases; unmatched bases: 16. CDR3 coding DNA: TGTGCCGGTCTCCGAGCTGGGGGAGGGAGCACCGGGGAGCTGTTTTTT. This sequence encodes CAGLRAGGGSTGELFF.

This clonotype was recorded at least ten times. The CDR3 spells CASSLVGTGIEQYF. The CDR3 DNA is TGTGCCAGCAGCTTAGTGGGAACAGGGATCGAGCAGTACTTC. V usage is TRBV11-2 and J usage is TRBJ2-7; D is possibly TRBD1 (6 bases). V lost 1 base to trimming and J lost 6 bases, with 13 bases between them. Looked up from germline, CDR1 is SGHAT and CDR2 is FQNNGV. CDR3 length: 14 amino acids.

Concerning this clonotype: The junction departs from germline at one end; a sequencing error may be responsible. V usage is TRBV10-2 and J usage is TRBJ1-6, with D unresolved. Germline CDR1 WSHSY, CDR2 SAAADI. The CDR3 length is 16 residues. The CDR3 region has the DNA TGTGCCAGCAGAGAATCCGAGGTGTCGCGTGGTTCACCCCTCCACTTT. Amino acid sequence: CASRESEVSRGSPLHF.

With respect to this clonotype: The junction shows a germline mismatch at one end, possibly a read error. The V and J genes are TRBV4-1 and TRBJ1-6; D gene ambiguous. This CDR3 region has 15 residues. The germline V gene encodes CDR1 MGHRA and CDR2 YSYEKL. CDR3 region: CACSHPEGNNSPLQF. The CDR3 DNA reads as TGCGCCTGCAGCCATCCGGAGGGTAATAATTCACCCCTCCAATTT.

A remark on this clonotype: One junction end does not reproduce the germline sequence, and a read error may be involved. The rearrangement joins TRBV6-7 to TRBJ1-5; D unclear. TRBV6-7 is treated as an ORF (open reading frame) with a function not yet certain. This CDR3 spans 16 amino acids. The CDR3 sequence is CGSSYSRSDQQSAQHF. DNA of the CDR3: TGTGGCAGCAGTTACTCGAGATCCGATCAGCAATCAGCTCAGCATTTT.

Details on this clonotype: Just one base apart from a much larger clone, this may be a read error. This chain links TRBV20-1 with TRBJ2-3, with D possibly being TRBD2 (5 bases). This CDR3 is built from 15 residues. Per germline, CDR1 DFQATT and CDR2 SNEGSKA (reference sequence). This CDR3 reads CNAKEATSSTDTQYF. CDR3 DNA sequence: TGCAATGCTAAGGAGGCCACCAGTAGCACAGATACGCAGTATTTT.

To note about this clonotype: Since the CDR3 does not end with the conserved phenylalanine or tryptophan, this likely comes from a read error. The rearrangement uses TRBV11-2 and TRBJ2-5; the match to TRBD2 covers 11 bases. The length of the CDR3 is 14 residues. CDR1 is SGHAT and CDR2 is FQNNGV in the germline V gene. CDR3 nucleotides: TGTGCCAGCAGCTTACTACTAGCGGGAGAGATCCAGTACTTA. Residues: CASSLLLAGEIQYL.

The gene calls are TRBV29-1 and TRBJ1-2; D ambiguous. The V end lost 3 bases, the J end lost 6 bases, and 14 bases lay between the germline ends. This CDR3 has 13 amino acids. Germline V CDR1 and CDR2: SQVTM, ANQGSEA. CDR3 nucleotides: TGCAGCGTTGATAATCTGTTTTGGGATGGCTACACCTTC. Its translation is CSVDNLFWDGYTF.

About this clonotype itself: Germline is not matched at one junction end, which may reflect a read error. The genes are TRBV4-1 and TRBJ2-3; D could derive from TRBD1 or TRBD2 (6 bases each). Germline CDR1 MGHRA, CDR2 YSYEKL. CDR3 size: 16 residues. The CDR3 region is CAISRGGMGGTDTQYF. The DNA for the CDR3 is TGCGCCATCAGCCGCGGAGGGATGGGGGGCACAGATACGCAATATTTT.

In regard to this clonotype: Its ends do not fully match the called genes, so a read error is possible. The chain links TRBV11-2 to TRBJ2-1, with 8 bases that match TRBD2. Germline V lookup: CDR1 SGHAT, CDR2 FQNNGV. This CDR3 comprises 13 residues. Here the CDR3 reads CTSSWETSGRQFF. The CDR3 DNA is TGTACCAGCAGCTGGGAGACCAGCGGGAGACAGTTCTTC. Supplemented by reference TRBV11-2 and TRBJ2-1, the full variable domain reads EAGVAQSPRYKIIEKRQSVAFWCNPISGHATLYWYQQILGQGPKLLIQFQNNGVVDDSQLPKDRFSAERLKGVDSTLKIQPAKLEDSAVYLCTSSWETSGRQFFGPGTRLTVL.